This T cell receptor beta chain was sequenced in a study of cytomegalovirus exposure and HLA in healthy donors. Study results and limitations: An assumption of roughly uniform sequencing depth across donors underlay the presence/absence analyses.

The study ran its PCR with 60 Vbeta and 13 Jbeta primers. Produced via immunoSEQ multiplex PCR; TCRdb's table is partial and in-frame only. The data contain over 80,000 clones, 73% of them seen just once; the ten biggest clones take up roughly 4%. Worth noting for this clone: The antigen remains unidentified.

The CDR3 spans 13 residues. Germline V gene sequence: CDR1 SGHNT, CDR2 YYREEE (reference sequence). V lost 4 bases and J 3 bases, leaving 10 bases between the germline ends. The sample taken for sequencing was PBMCs. The sequence derives from a man aged 35-49 years in good health and CMV-seronegative. This rearrangement joins TRBV5-4 to TRBJ2-5; maybe TRBD1 (6 bases). CDR3 protein: CASSPQGKETQYF. DNA of the CDR3: TGTGCCAGCAGCCCCCAGGGGAAAGAGACCCAGTACTTC. Full variable domain (outside the CDR3, taken from reference TRBV5-4 and TRBJ2-5): ETGVTQSPTHLIKTRGQQVTLRCSSQSGHNTVSWYQQALGQGPQFIFQYYREEENGRGNFPPRFSGLQFPNYSSELNVNALELDDSALYLCASSPQGKETQYFGPGTRLLVL.